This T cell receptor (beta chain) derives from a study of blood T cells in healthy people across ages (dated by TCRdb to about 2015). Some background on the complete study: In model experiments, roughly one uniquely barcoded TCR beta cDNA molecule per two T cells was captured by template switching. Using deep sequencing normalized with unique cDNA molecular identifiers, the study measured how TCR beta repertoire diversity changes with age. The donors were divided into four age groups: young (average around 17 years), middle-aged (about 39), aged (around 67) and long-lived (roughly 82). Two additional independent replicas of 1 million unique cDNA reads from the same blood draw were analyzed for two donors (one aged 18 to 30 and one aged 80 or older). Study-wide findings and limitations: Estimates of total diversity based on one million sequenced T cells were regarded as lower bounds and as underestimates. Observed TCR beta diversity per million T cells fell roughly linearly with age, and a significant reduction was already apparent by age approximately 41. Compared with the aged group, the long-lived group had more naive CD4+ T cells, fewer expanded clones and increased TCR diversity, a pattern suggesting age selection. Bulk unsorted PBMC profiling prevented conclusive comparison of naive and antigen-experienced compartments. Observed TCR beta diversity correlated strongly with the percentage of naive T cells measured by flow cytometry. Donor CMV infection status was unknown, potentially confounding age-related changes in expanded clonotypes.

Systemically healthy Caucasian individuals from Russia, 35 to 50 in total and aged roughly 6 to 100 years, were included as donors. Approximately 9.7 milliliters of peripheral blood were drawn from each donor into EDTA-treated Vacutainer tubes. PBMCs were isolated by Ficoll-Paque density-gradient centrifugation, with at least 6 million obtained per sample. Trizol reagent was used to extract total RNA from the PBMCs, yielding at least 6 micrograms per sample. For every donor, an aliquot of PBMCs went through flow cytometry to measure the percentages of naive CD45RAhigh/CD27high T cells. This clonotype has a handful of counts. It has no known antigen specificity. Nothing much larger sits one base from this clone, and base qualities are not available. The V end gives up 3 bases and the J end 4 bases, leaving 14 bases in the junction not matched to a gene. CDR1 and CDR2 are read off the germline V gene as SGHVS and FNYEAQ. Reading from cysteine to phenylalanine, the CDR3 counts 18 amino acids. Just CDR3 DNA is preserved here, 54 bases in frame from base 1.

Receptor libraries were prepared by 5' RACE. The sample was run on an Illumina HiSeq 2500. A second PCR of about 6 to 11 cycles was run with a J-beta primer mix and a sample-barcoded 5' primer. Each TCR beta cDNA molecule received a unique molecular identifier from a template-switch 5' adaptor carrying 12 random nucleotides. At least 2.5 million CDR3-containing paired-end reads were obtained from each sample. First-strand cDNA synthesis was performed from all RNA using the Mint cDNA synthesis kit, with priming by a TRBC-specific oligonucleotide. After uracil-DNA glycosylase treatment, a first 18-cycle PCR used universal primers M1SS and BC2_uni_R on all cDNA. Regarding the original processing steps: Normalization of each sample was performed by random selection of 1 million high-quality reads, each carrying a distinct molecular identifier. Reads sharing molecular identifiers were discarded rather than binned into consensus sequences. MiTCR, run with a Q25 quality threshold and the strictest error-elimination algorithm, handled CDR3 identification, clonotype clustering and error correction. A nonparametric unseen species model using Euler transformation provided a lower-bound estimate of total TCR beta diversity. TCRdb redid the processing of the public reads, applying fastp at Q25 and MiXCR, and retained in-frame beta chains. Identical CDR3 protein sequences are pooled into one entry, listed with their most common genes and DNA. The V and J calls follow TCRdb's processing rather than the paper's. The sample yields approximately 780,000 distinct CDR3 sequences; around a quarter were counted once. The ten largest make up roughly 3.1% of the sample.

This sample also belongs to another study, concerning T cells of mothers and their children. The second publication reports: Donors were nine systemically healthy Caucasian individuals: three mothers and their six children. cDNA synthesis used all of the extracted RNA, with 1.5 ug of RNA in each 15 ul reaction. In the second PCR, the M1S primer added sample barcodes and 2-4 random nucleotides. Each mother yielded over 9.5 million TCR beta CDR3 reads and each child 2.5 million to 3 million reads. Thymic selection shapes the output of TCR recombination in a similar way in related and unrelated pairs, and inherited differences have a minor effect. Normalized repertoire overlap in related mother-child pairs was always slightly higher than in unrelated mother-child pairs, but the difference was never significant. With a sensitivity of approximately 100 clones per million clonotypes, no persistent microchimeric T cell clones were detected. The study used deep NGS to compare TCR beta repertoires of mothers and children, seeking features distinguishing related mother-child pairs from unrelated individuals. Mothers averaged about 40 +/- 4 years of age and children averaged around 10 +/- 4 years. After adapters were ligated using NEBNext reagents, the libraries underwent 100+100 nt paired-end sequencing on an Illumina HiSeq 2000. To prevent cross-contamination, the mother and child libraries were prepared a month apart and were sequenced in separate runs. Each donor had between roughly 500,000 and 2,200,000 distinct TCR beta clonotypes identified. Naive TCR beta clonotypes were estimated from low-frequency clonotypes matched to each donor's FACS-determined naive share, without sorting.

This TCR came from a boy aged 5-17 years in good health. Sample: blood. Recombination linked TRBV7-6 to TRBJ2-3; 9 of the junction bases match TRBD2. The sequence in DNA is TGTGCCAGCAGCTTTCCCTTTAGCGGGGGCGGTAGCCCAGATACGCAGTATTTT. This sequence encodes CASSFPFSGGGSPDTQYF.